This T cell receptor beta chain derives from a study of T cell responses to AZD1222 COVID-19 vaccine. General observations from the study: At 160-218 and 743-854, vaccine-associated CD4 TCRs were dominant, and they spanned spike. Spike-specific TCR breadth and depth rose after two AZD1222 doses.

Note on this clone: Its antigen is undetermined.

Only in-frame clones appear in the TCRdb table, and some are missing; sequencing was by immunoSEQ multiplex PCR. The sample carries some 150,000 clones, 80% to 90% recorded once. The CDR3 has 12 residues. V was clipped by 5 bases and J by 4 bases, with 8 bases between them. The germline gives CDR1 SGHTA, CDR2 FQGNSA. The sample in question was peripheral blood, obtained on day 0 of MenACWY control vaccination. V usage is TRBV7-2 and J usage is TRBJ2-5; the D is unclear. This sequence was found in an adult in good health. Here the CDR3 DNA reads TGTGCCAGCAGCCGGCAACGAGAGACCCAGTACTTC. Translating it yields CASSRQRETQYF.